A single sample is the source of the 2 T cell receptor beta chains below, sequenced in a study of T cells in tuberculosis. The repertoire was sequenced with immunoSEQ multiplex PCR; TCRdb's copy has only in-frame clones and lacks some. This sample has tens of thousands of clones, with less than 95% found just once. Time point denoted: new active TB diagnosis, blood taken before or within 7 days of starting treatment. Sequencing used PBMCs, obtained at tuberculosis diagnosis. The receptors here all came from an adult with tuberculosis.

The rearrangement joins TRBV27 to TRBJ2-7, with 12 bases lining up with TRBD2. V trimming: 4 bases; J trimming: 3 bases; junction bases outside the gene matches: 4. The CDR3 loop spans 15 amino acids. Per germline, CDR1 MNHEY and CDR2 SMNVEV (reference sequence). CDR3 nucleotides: TGTGCCAGCAGTTCCCGGACTAGCGGGGTCTACGAGCAGTACGTC. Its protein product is CASSSRTSGVYEQYV.

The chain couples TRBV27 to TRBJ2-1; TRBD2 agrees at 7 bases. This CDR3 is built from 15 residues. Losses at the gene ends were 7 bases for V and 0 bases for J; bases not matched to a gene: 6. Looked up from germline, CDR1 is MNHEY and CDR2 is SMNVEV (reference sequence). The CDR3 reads CASTLSGGSYNEQFF. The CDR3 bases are TGTGCCAGCACCCTCTCGGGGGGCTCCTACAATGAGCAGTTCTTC.